The 11 T cell receptor beta chains reported below all come from one sample, sequenced in a study of response to subunit inactivated influenza vaccine. TCRdb independently ran MiXCR on the RT-PCR reads; one entry per CDR3 protein. Of about 620,000 distinct CDR3 sequences in the sample, 11% are singletons; the top ten hold roughly 11%. This same sample was also taken into another study, of T cells expressing NK-cell markers. That study adds: Synthesis of TCR beta cDNA relied on 5'RACE template switching carrying UMIs.

The sequenced sample was PBMCs from blood, obtained on the day of vaccination. These receptor sequences come from a middle-aged man who received an inactivated influenza vaccine.

This chain connects TRBV5-4 to TRBJ2-5; D assignment may be TRBD1 or TRBD2 (5 bases each). V dropped 2 bases and J dropped 8 bases, with 13 bases sitting between them. Germline assignment: CDR1 SGHNT and CDR2 YYREEE (reference sequence). The CDR3 is made up of 13 amino acids. The CDR3 DNA sequence: TGTGCCAGCAGCTTATGGGACGCGGCCACCCAGTACTTC. It is translated as CASSLWDAATQYF.

This clonotype came up a few times. J is TRBJ1-4 and V is TRBV29-1; no reliable D call. This CDR3 has 10 residues. The V end lost 7 bases, the J end lost 4 bases, and 4 bases lay between the germline ends. Germline V gives CDR1 SQVTM, CDR2 ANQGSEA. CDR3 in amino acids: CSAGNEKLFF. CDR3 DNA sequence: TGCAGCGCCGGTAATGAAAAACTGTTTTTT.

V and J are TRBV4-2 and TRBJ1-3; 8 bases are shared with TRBD1. With 4 bases clipped from V and 0 bases from J, the junction kept 5 bases outside the gene matches. The CDR3 sequence is 16 residues long. Per the germline V gene, CDR1 is LGHNA and CDR2 is YNFKEQ. The CDR3 region has the DNA TGTGCCAGCAGCCGACCGGGACAGGTCTCTGGAAACACCATATATTTT. It yields the protein CASSRPGQVSGNTIYF.

V is TRBV7-2 and J is TRBJ2-1; D might be TRBD2 (6 bases). The CDR3 is 14 amino acids. CDR1 is SGHTA, CDR2 FQGNSA, per germline. The V end was cut by 7 bases, the J end by 12 bases, with 22 bases between. The CDR3 bases are TGTGCCAGCAACCCCGGCGGGGCGGCAACCGGGCAGTTCTTC. Translation: CASNPGGAATGQFF.

The chain has TRBV29-1 and TRBJ1-1, with TRBD1 matching 7 bases. With V trimmed by 8 bases and J by 1 base, 4 bases remained unmatched. CDR1 and CDR2 from the germline V gene are SQVTM and ANQGSEA. This CDR3 region has 12 residues. The chain's CDR3 is CSSRQGNTEAFF. The CDR3 nucleotides are TGCAGCTCCAGACAGGGGAACACTGAAGCTTTCTTT.

This clonotype was recorded many times. The chain joins TRBV20-1 to TRBJ2-5; 9 nucleotides match TRBD2. The CDR3 totals 17 residues. Germline CDR1 DFQATT, CDR2 SNEGSKA (reference sequence). V shed 0 bases and J 1 base; nucleotides not matched to a gene: 9. This chain's CDR3 is CSARDLRSGGSQETQYF. DNA of the CDR3: TGCAGTGCTAGAGATCTTAGGAGCGGGGGGTCCCAAGAGACCCAGTACTTC.

Only a few counts were recorded for this clonotype. The chain carries TRBV7-9 and TRBJ1-6; no clear D. Germline V gives CDR1 SEHNR, CDR2 FQNEAQ (reference sequence). The V and J ends lost 1 base and 5 bases respectively, with 9 bases between them. The CDR3 extends over 15 amino acids. The CDR3 protein is CASSLGQADNSPLHF. For the CDR3, the DNA is TGTGCCAGCAGCTTAGGGCAGGCTGATAATTCACCCCTCCACTTT.

This clonotype was counted only a few times. J is TRBJ2-1 and V is TRBV2; 7 bases line up with TRBD2. Germline CDR1 SNHLY, CDR2 FYNNEI. This CDR3 is 16 amino acids long. Trimming removed 0 bases from V and 8 bases from J; junction bases left unmatched: 10. This CDR3 reads CASSEAAGRSGDEQFF. The CDR3 nucleotides read TGTGCCAGCAGTGAAGCAGCGGGAAGGAGCGGAGATGAGCAGTTCTTC.

This chain joins TRBV7-2 and TRBJ1-4; D uncertain. Trimming stripped 5 bases from V and 8 bases from J, with 12 bases between. Germline CDR1 reads SGHTA; CDR2 reads FQGNSA. The CDR3 covers 13 residues. The DNA for the CDR3 is TGTGCCAGCAGCCTGGGGAGTGGAGAAAAACTGTTTTTT. Translated: CASSLGSGEKLFF.

The CDR3 DNA follows: TGTGCCAGCACGGCGGGGGACAGCTCCTACAATGAGCAGTTCTTC. It encodes CASTAGDSSYNEQFF. The chain has TRBV2 and TRBJ2-1; D might be TRBD1 or TRBD2, each matching 7 bases. The V gene lost 7 bases and the J gene lost 0 bases, with 13 bases spanning the gap. The CDR3 runs to 15 residues. Germline values: CDR1 SNHLY, CDR2 FYNNEI.

The rearrangement links TRBV20-1 to TRBJ2-7; 8 bases map to TRBD2. The CDR3 has 15 amino acids. The trim removed 1 base at V and 4 bases at J, leaving 9 bases unmatched. The germline gives CDR1 DFQATT, CDR2 SNEGSKA (reference sequence). The CDR3: CSARASREGTYEQYF. In nucleotides, the CDR3 is TGCAGTGCTAGAGCGTCACGGGAGGGGACGTACGAGCAGTACTTC.